One and the same sample provided the 11 T cell receptor beta chains below, sequenced in a study of blood T cells in healthy people across ages. Sample-barcoded 5' priming and a J-beta primer mix drove a second PCR of about 6 to 11 cycles. Via MiXCR, TCRdb re-called the 5' RACE reads, giving one row per CDR3 protein. Among around 1,000,000 distinct CDR3 sequences listed, roughly a quarter were seen once. Another study also made use of these data, one on T cells of mothers and their children.

Input material: blood. These receptors originate from a girl aged 2-10 years in good health.

The chain carries TRBV6-1 and TRBJ1-5; no clear D gene. Germline CDR1 MNHNS, CDR2 SASEGT. Trimming took 2 bases from V and 7 from J, leaving 12 bases between them. The CDR3 consists of 14 residues. DNA for the CDR3: TGTGCCAGCAGTGAATTAACGGACTTGCAGCCCCAGCATTTT. Protein product: CASSELTDLQPQHF.

The rearrangement links TRBV14 to TRBJ2-5; D is perhaps TRBD1 (5 bases). The CDR3 runs 13 residues. V was clipped by 7 bases and J by 7 bases, with 16 bases between them. The germline CDR1 and CDR2 sequences are SGHDN and FVKESK. The CDR3 region is CASKGLDEGTQYF. The CDR3, as DNA: TGTGCCAGCAAGGGGCTTGACGAAGGGACCCAGTACTTC.

As to this clonotype: The junction and the germline gene differ at one end; a read error may be behind it. This chain connects TRBV4-3 to TRBJ1-4; no definite D call. CDR3 length: 15 amino acids. The germline V gene has CDR1 LGHNA and CDR2 YSLEER. CDR3 nucleotides: TGCGCCGGCAGCCAAGATATGGTCCCTAATGAAAAACTGTTTTTT. This codes for CAGSQDMVPNEKLFF.

The chain carries TRBV15 and TRBJ1-5; D unresolved. The germline V gene encodes CDR1 LNHNV and CDR2 YYDKDF (reference sequence). Trimming removed 3 bases at V and 0 bases at J, with 15 bases between. The CDR3 runs 17 residues. The CDR3 here is CATSSGVADYSNQPQHF. The CDR3 region has the DNA TGTGCCACCAGCAGCGGAGTCGCGGATTATAGCAATCAGCCCCAGCATTTT.

The chain's CDR3 is CASSQDLTANSNQPQHF. In DNA form, the CDR3 reads TGCGCCAGCAGCCAAGATCTAACAGCTAATAGCAATCAGCCCCAGCATTTT. V is TRBV4-1 and J is TRBJ1-5; D not certain. Germline CDR1 is MGHRA and CDR2 is YSYEKL. The V end lost 0 bases, the J end lost 0 bases, and 12 bases lay between the germline ends. The CDR3 loop spans 17 amino acids.

This clonotype was seen ten or more times. The chain employs TRBV15 and TRBJ2-7; 9 bases align to TRBD2. V shed 5 bases, J shed 3 bases, and the junction held 8 bases outside the gene matches. The germline V gene has CDR1 LNHNV and CDR2 YYDKDF (reference sequence). This CDR3 spans 15 amino acids. The CDR3 region has the DNA TGTGCCACCAGCCTGAGGCGGGAGGGCCGCTACGAGCAGTACTTC. It specifies CATSLRREGRYEQYF.

This clonotype was seen only a few times. The CDR3 loop reads CASLMTGRILYNEQFF. CDR3 DNA sequence: TGTGCCAGTTTAATGACAGGCCGAATCCTCTACAATGAGCAGTTCTTC. This chain uses TRBV6-1 with TRBJ2-1; perhaps TRBD1 as D (6 bases). In germline, CDR1 is MNHNS, CDR2 SASEGT. Trimming cost V 9 bases and J 3 bases, with 21 bases left between them. The CDR3 extends over 16 amino acids.

This clonotype appeared a few times. This chain joins TRBV29-1 and TRBJ1-2; D may be TRBD1 (5 bases). With 5 bases removed from V and 5 bases from J, the gap between germline ends came to 9 bases. Germline CDR1 and CDR2: SQVTM and ANQGSEA. The CDR3 is made up of 11 amino acids. CDR3 bases: TGCAGCGTTCTAGACAGTTATGGCTACACCTTC. This codes for CSVLDSYGYTF.

This sequence joins TRBV29-1 and TRBJ2-1; TRBD2 aligns across 7 bases. Germline CDR1 reads SQVTM; CDR2 reads ANQGSEA. The CDR3 length is 15 residues. With 4 bases clipped from V and 2 bases from J, the junction kept 8 bases outside the gene matches. The CDR3 region has the DNA TGCAGCGTTGTTGAGGCGACTAGCCCCTACAATGAGCAGTTCTTC. Amino acids: CSVVEATSPYNEQFF.

The J gene is TRBJ2-3, the V gene TRBV20-1; tentatively, D is TRBD1 or TRBD2 (5 bases each). The CDR3 is 17 residues long. Trimming removed 0 bases from V and 6 bases from J, with 22 bases in between. Germline V gene lookup returns CDR1 DFQATT and CDR2 SNEGSKA (reference sequence). The CDR3 coding sequence is TGCAGTGCTAGAGATCTCCGGGGCGGCCTTCGACCGGATACGCAGTATTTT. This codes for CSARDLRGGLRPDTQYF.

In its sample, this clonotype was seen a few times. The chain uses TRBV5-1 and TRBJ2-5; D is unresolved. The J call may be in error: the DNA end matches TRBJ2-7 better. This CDR3 spans 13 amino acids. CDR1 and CDR2 from the germline V gene are SGHRS and YFSETQ. For the CDR3, the DNA is TGCGCCAGCACAGAGACCTTCTCCTACGAGCAGTACTTC. Amino acid sequence: CASTETFSYEQYF.